This note documents a single T cell receptor beta chain sequence. Its specificity is unknown. The data originate from a study of shared clonotypes between healthy human individuals. Broader study findings: The sole specimen, blood, was sampled, and tissue repertoires likely differ. On the whole, naive subsets had larger estimated richness than memory subsets had.

Profiled with immunoSEQ multiplex PCR; TCRdb holds only in-frame clones, not every one. The sample yields fewer than 400,000 clones, approximately 74% seen once. Germline loops: CDR1 WNHNN, CDR2 SYGVQD (reference sequence). This CDR3 spans 14 amino acids. The V end lost 10 bases, the J end lost 3 bases, and 16 bases lay between the germline ends. This chain connects TRBV10-1 to TRBJ1-5; no clear D gene. The clonotype was recovered from a young man in good health. Material for sequencing was memory CD4+ T cells sorted from blood. Subset in this sample: CD45RA-negative fraction. Written as DNA, the CDR3 is TGCGCCACATCTAACGGGAGCCCCAATCAGCCCCAGCATTTT. It is translated as CATSNGSPNQPQHF.